This entry lists 10 T cell receptor beta chains sequenced from one sample in a study of tumor-infiltrating lymphocytes in primary liver carcinoma. Co-extraction of both nucleic acids (RNA and DNA) used about 17-31 mg of unsorted bulk tissue. Total RNA (around 500 ng) served as template for TCR beta cDNA synthesis primed by a constant-region primer. Three nested multiplex PCR rounds of slightly modified ARM-PCR generated TCR beta libraries. Use of TRBV1-TRBV30 forward primers with a C-beta reverse primer characterized the first two PCR rounds, which lasted roughly 9 cycles each. MiXCR was run by TCRdb on the multiplex PCR reads, yielding one entry per CDR3 protein. Of about 74,000 distinct CDR3 sequences listed, more than 60% are singletons. The material sequenced was liver tumor tissue from sampling region 4. Subset in this sample: tumor region T4, right-lateral pole. The receptors originated from a man aged 35 to 55 with primary liver carcinoma and hepatitis B virus infection.

By share of the sample, this clonotype is medium-sized. This chain connects TRBV12-3 or TRBV12-4 to TRBJ2-1, with 8 nucleotides matching TRBD2. This CDR3 is 18 amino acids long. The V gene end was trimmed by 5 bases and the J gene end by 0 bases; junction bases not matched to a gene: 12. CDR3 DNA: TGTGCCAGCAGTCCTAGGGGAGCGGGAGAAGGCTCCTACAATGAGCAGTTCTTC. It encodes CASSPRGAGEGSYNEQFF.

A word on this clonotype: Sequence at one end of the junction differs from germline and may be a read error. J is TRBJ1-5 and V is TRBV10-3; D is undetermined. CDR1 is ENHRY and CDR2 is SYGVKD in the germline V gene. This CDR3 has 12 amino acids. The CDR3 sequence is CATSEGSQLQHF. The CDR3 DNA sequence: TGTGCCACCAGTGAAGGCAGTCAGCTCCAGCATTTT.

About this clonotype itself: At one end, the junction sequence differs from germline, possibly due to a read error. The gene calls are TRBV11-1 and TRBJ2-1, with 7 nucleotides matching TRBD2. This CDR3 is built from 14 residues. Germline CDR1 is SGHAT and CDR2 is FQDESV (reference sequence). CDR3 amino acids: CVSGKAGNRNEQFF. The CDR3 DNA reads as TGTGTCAGCGGCAAAGCGGGGAATAGGAATGAGCAGTTCTTC.

V and J are TRBV6-1 and TRBJ2-7, with a possible D match to TRBD2 (6 bases). The germline V and J ends were trimmed by 1 base and 2 bases, with 27 bases remaining between them. The germline V gene encodes CDR1 MNHNS and CDR2 SASEGT. This CDR3 contains 20 residues. DNA of the CDR3: TGTGCCAGCAGTGAAGGGGTTCCGGGGCAGGGAGGATGGAGCCCCTACGAGCAGTACTTC. Translating gives CASSEGVPGQGGWSPYEQYF.

A note on this clonotype: This sequence may be a read error, since a much larger clone differs from it by one base. This chain uses TRBV30 with TRBJ2-1, with D perhaps assigned TRBD1 or TRBD2 (5 bases each). Per the germline V gene, CDR1 is GTSNPN and CDR2 is SVGIG (reference sequence). CDR3 length equals 11 residues. The chain's CDR3 is CTWSYGGEQFF. As DNA, the CDR3 is TGTACCTGGAGCTATGGGGGTGAGCAGTTCTTC.

By frequency in the sample, this clonotype is medium-sized. The chain is built from TRBV6-5 and TRBJ2-6; 7 positions agree with TRBD1. With 5 bases clipped from V and 4 bases from J, the junction kept 8 bases outside the gene matches. There are 16 residues in the CDR3. Germline V gives CDR1 MNHEY, CDR2 SVGAGI. CDR3 DNA: TGTGCCAGCAGTCCTCAAACAGGGGCAGGGGCCAACGTCCTGACTTTC. Protein: CASSPQTGAGANVLTF.

This clonotype was recorded at least ten times. The chain has TRBV7-8 and TRBJ2-5, with TRBD1 identical over 7 bases. From germline, CDR1 is SGHVS and CDR2 FQNEAQ. V dropped 1 base and J dropped 4; count of bases not matched to a gene: 9. The CDR3 covers 16 residues. The CDR3 DNA reads TGTGCCAGCAGCTTAGAAACAGGACAGGCGGGAGAGACCCAGTACTTC. As protein: CASSLETGQAGETQYF.

This clonotype was counted between two and nine times. A much larger clone lies one base from this, so it may be a read error. V gene TRBV5-1 combines with J gene TRBJ1-2; D remains unclear. The CDR3 spans 13 residues. V lost 4 bases and J 3 bases, leaving 10 bases between the germline ends. The germline gives CDR1 SGHRS, CDR2 YFSETQ. CDR3 residues: CASSHTVDYGYTF. The CDR3 DNA sequence: TGCGCCAGCAGCCATACAGTGGACTATGGCTACACCTTC.

This clonotype was seen once. The J gene is TRBJ1-3, the V gene TRBV11-3, with D perhaps TRBD1 (5 bases). CDR1 and CDR2 (germline): SGHNT, YENEEA. There are 16 residues in the CDR3. The ends were cut back, 7 bases at V and 4 bases at J, with 20 bases in the middle. CDR3 loop: CASTSRWGYSGNTIYF. The CDR3 coding sequence is TGTGCCAGCACTTCCCGGTGGGGCTACTCAGGAAACACCATATATTTT.

This clonotype has a count of ten or more. The rearrangement uses TRBV6-1 and TRBJ1-1; 8 nucleotides agree with TRBD1. Germline values: CDR1 MNHNS, CDR2 SASEGT. Losses at the gene ends were 2 bases for V and 2 bases for J; bases not matched to a gene: 7. The CDR3 is 16 residues long. CDR3 loop: CASSELGGTGNTEAFF. CDR3 in DNA: TGTGCCAGCAGTGAATTGGGAGGGACAGGCAACACTGAAGCTTTCTTT.